This section outlines one T cell receptor beta chain sequence together with its context. V lost 2 bases to trimming and J lost 2 bases, with 13 bases between them. From germline, CDR1 is SQVTM and CDR2 ANQGSEA. The CDR3 runs 14 residues. This sample was taken from a study of T cells after yellow fever vaccination. Production of TCR cDNA was by 5'RACE template switching, which also added a universal primer site and UMIs. TCRdb passed the 5' RACE reads through MiXCR, listing each CDR3 protein once. The top ten clones hold roughly a sixth of a sample with approximately 450,000 distinct CDR3 sequences, roughly a sixth of them seen once.

This receptor was obtained from a man aged 18 to 35 who received the YFV17D yellow fever vaccine. The material was PBMCs, obtained before the yellow fever booster vaccination. V and J are TRBV29-1 and TRBJ2-7; D is unresolved. The CDR3 coding sequence is TGCAGCGTTGAAAAGGGCCCACTGACCTACGAGCAGTACTTC. As protein: CSVEKGPLTYEQYF.